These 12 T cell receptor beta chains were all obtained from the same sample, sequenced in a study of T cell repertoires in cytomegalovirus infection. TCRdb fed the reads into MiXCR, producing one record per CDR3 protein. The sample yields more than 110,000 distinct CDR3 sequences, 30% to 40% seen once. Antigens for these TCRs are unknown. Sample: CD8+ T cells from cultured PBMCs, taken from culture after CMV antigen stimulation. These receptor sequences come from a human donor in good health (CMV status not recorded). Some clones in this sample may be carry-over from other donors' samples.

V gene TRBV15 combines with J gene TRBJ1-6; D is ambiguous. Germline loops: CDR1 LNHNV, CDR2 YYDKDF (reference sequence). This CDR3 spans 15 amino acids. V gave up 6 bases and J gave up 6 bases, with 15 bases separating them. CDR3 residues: CATSSPRVSNSPLHF. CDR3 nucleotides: TGTGCCACCAGTTCCCCCCGGGTTTCTAATTCACCCCTCCACTTT.

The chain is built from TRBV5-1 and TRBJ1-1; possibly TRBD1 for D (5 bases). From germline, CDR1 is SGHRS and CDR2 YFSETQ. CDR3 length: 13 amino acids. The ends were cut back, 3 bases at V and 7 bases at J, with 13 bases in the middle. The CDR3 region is CASSSGTDIEAFF. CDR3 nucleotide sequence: TGCGCCAGCAGCTCTGGGACGGATATTGAAGCTTTCTTT. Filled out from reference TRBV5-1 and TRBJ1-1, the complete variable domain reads KAGVTQTPRYLIKTRGQQVTLSCSPISGHRSVSWYQQTPGQGLQFLFEYFSETQRNKGNFPGRFSGRQFSNSRSEMNVSTLELGDSALYLCASSSGTDIEAFFGQGTRLTVV.

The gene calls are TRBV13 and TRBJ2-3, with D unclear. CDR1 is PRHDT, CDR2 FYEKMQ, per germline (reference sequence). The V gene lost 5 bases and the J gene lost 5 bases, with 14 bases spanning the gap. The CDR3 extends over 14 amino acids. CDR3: CASSPGPNGDTQYF. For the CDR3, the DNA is TGTGCCAGCAGCCCTGGGCCCAATGGAGATACGCAGTATTTT.

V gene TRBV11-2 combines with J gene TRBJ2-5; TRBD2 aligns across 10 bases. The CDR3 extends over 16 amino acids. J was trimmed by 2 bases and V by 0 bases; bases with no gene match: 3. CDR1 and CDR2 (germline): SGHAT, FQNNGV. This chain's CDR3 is CASSLDPSGGQETQYF. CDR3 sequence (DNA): TGTGCCAGCAGCTTAGACCCTAGCGGGGGTCAAGAGACCCAGTACTTC.

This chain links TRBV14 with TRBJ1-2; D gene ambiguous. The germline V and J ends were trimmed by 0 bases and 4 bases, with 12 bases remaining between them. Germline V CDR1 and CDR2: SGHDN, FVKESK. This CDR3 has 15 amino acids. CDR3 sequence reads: CASSQDSEAIYGYTF. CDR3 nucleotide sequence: TGTGCCAGCAGCCAAGATTCCGAGGCTATCTATGGCTACACCTTC.

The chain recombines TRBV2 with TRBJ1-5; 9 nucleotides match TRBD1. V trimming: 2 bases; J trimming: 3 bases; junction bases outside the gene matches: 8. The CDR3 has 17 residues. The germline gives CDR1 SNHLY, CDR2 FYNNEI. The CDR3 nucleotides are TGTGCCAGCAGTGAAACGGGACAGGGACCTACCAATCAGCCCCAGCATTTT. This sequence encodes CASSETGQGPTNQPQHF.

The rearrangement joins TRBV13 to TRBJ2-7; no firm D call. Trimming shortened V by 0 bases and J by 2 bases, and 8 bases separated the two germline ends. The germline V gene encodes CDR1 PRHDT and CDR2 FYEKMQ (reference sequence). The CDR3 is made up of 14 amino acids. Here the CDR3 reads CASSLGAETYEQYF. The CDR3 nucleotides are TGTGCCAGCAGCTTAGGGGCAGAGACCTACGAGCAGTACTTC.

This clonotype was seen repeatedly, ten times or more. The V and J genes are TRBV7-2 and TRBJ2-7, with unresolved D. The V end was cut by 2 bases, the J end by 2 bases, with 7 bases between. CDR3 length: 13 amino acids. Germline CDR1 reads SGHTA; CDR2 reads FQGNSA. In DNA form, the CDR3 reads TGTGCCAGCAGCTTAACTCTTACCTACGAGCAGTACTTC. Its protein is CASSLTLTYEQYF.

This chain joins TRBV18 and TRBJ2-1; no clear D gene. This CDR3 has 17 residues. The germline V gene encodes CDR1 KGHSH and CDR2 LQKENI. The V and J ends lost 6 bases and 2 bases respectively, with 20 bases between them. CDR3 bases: TGTGCCAGCTCCCCGGTGGCAGTTGAAAATGCCTACAATGAGCAGTTCTTC. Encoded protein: CASSPVAVENAYNEQFF.

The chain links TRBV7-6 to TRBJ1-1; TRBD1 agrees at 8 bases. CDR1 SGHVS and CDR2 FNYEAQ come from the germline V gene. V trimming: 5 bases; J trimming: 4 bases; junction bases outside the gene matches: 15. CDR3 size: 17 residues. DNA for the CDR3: TGTGCCAGCAGCCTACCGCTGGCCGGGACAGGATCCACTGAAGCTTTCTTT. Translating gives CASSLPLAGTGSTEAFF.

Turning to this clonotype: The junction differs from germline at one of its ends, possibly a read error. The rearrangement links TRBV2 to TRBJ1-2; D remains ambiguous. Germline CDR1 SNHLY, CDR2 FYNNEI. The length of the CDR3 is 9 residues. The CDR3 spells CASSEGLPF. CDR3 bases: TGTGCCAGCAGTGAGGGTCTCCCCTTC.

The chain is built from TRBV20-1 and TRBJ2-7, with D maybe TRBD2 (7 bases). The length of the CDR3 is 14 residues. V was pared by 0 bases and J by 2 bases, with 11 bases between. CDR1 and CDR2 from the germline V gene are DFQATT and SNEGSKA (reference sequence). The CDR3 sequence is CSARDGGAAYEQYF. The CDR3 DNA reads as TGCAGTGCTAGAGATGGGGGGGCCGCCTACGAGCAGTACTTC.